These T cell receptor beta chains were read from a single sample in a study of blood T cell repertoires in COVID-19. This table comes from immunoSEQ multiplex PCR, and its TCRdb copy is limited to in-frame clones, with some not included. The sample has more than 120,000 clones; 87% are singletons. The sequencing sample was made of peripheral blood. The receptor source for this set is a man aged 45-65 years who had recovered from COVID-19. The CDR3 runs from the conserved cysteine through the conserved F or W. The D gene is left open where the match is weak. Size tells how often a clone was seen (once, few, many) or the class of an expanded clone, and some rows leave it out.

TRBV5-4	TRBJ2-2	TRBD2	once	TGTGCCAGCAGCTCCGGGGGGGAGTACACCGGGGAGCTGTTTTTT	CASSSGGEYTGELFF
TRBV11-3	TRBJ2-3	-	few	TGTGCCAGCAGCCCTTACCGACAGCTCACTAGCACAGATACGCAGTATTTT	CASSPYRQLTSTDTQYF
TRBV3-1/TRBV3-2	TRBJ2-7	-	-	TGTGCCAGCAGCCAAGTGCCCGACTACAGAACCTACGAGCAGTACTTC	CASSQVPDYRTYEQYF
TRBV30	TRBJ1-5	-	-	TGTGCCCCACAAGATCAGCCCCAGCATTTT	CAPQDQPQHF
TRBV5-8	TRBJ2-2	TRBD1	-	TGTGCCAGCAGCCCCGCGACTTACAGGGGGCCGGACACCGGGGAGCTGTTTTTT	CASSPATYRGPDTGELFF
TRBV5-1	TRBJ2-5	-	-	TGCGCCAGCAGCGCTGCAGGGGCCCAAGAGACCCAGTACTTC	CASSAAGAQETQYF
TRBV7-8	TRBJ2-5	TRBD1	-	TGTGCCAGCAGCCGGACAGGGGAGGGGGAGACCCAGTACTTC	CASSRTGEGETQYF
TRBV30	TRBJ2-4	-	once	TGTGCCTGGAGTTTACCGGGGATCTTGGCCAAAAACATTCAGTACTTC	CAWSLPGILAKNIQYF
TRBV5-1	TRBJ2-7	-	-	TGCGCCAGCAGGGGGGGAATATTAACCTCCTACGAGCAGTACTTC	CASRGGILTSYEQYF
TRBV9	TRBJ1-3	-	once	TGTGCCAGCAGCGATACCGAGGGAAGCTCTGGAAACACCATATATTTT	CASSDTEGSSGNTIYF
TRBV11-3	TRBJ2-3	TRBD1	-	TGTGCCAGCAGCTTGGACAGGGGACTTACAGATACGCAGTATTTT	CASSLDRGLTDTQYF